A single sample is the source of the 21 T cell receptor beta chains below, sequenced in a study of siplizumab effects on memory and regulatory T cells. Here immunoSEQ multiplex PCR was the method, and the copy in TCRdb shows in-frame clones only, minus some. This sample carries about 100,000 clones, about 90% of them seen once, and the ten largest clones take roughly 2.8%. Sequenced sample: CD4+ T cells sorted from blood. These receptors were collected from a human donor in good health. Some clones in this sample may be carry-over from other donors' samples.

The rearrangement links TRBV10-3 to TRBJ1-4; unclear D gene. V was pared by 0 bases and J by 7 bases, with 3 bases between. The CDR3 totals 12 residues. Germline assignment: CDR1 ENHRY and CDR2 SYGVKD. CDR3 DNA sequence: TGTGCCATCAGTGAGTCGGCTGAAAAACTGTTTTTT. The encoded protein is CAISESAEKLFF.

J is TRBJ2-1 and V is TRBV7-6; no reliable D call. Trimming shortened V by 2 bases and J by 5 bases, and 1 base separated the two germline ends. The CDR3 has 11 amino acids. The germline V gene encodes CDR1 SGHVS and CDR2 FNYEAQ. The CDR3 reads CASSLHNEQFF. The CDR3 DNA reads as TGTGCCAGCAGCTTACACAATGAGCAGTTCTTC.

This clone was detected only a few times. The chain employs TRBV18 and TRBJ2-2; possibly TRBD1 for D (6 bases). Trimming stripped 8 bases from V and 9 bases from J, with 13 bases between. The germline V gene has CDR1 KGHSH and CDR2 LQKENI. The CDR3 sequence is 12 residues long. CDR3: CASGQGIRELFF. CDR3 sequence (DNA): TGTGCCAGCGGGCAGGGGATCCGGGAGCTGTTTTTT. The entire variable domain, with the rest obtained from reference TRBV18 and TRBJ2-2, is as follows: NAGVMQNPRHLVRRRGQEARLRCSPMKGHSHVYWYRQLPEEGLKFMVYLQKENIIDESGMPKERFSAEFPKEGPSILRIQQVVRGDSAAYFCASGQGIRELFFGEGSRLTVL.

This rearrangement joins TRBV5-1 to TRBJ2-3; no firm D call. From germline, CDR1 is SGHRS and CDR2 YFSETQ. V dropped 4 bases and J dropped 0 bases, with 15 bases sitting between them. This CDR3 spans 16 amino acids. As DNA, the CDR3 is TGCGCCAGCAGCCCGCGTCAGGCCTGGAGCACAGATACGCAGTATTTT. It translates to CASSPRQAWSTDTQYF.

V gene TRBV4-1 combines with J gene TRBJ1-4; a weak D match, TRBD1 (5 bases). V gave up 1 base and J gave up 8 bases, with 11 bases separating them. The CDR3 extends over 14 amino acids. The V gene's germline CDR1 is MGHRA and CDR2 YSYEKL. The CDR3 loop reads CASSQVTGVEKLFF. As DNA, the CDR3 is TGCGCCAGCAGCCAAGTTACGGGGGTGGAAAAACTGTTTTTT.

V is TRBV11-3 and J is TRBJ1-1; 8 positions match TRBD1. Germline-derived CDR1 and CDR2 are SGHNT and YENEEA. The trim removed 1 base at V and 1 base at J, leaving 5 bases unmatched. The CDR3 has 16 amino acids. In DNA form, the CDR3 reads TGTGCCAGCAGCTTAGGGCCCGGGACAGGGAACACTGAAGCTTTCTTT. Amino acids: CASSLGPGTGNTEAFF.

This chain joins TRBV7-9 and TRBJ2-3; 8 bases line up with TRBD2. Germline CDR1 reads SEHNR; CDR2 reads FQNEAQ (reference sequence). The CDR3 contains 19 residues. V was clipped by 6 bases and J by 0 bases; unmatched bases: 17. The CDR3 DNA reads as TGTGCCAGCAGTTTGGGGGTTAAGCGGGAGTCGACTAGCACAGATACGCAGTATTTT. Protein sequence: CASSLGVKRESTSTDTQYF.

The CDR3 region has the DNA TGCGCCAGCAGCCCGATGACAGGGGGAGACTACGAGCAGTACTTC. Translation: CASSPMTGGDYEQYF. V and J are TRBV5-1 and TRBJ2-7; 9 bases match TRBD1. There are 15 residues in the CDR3. Unmatched junction bases numbered 8, after V lost 4 bases and J lost 3 bases. The germline CDR1 and CDR2 sequences are SGHRS and YFSETQ.

This chain connects TRBV4-1 to TRBJ2-7, with D possibly being TRBD2 (6 bases). The germline CDR1 and CDR2 sequences are MGHRA and YSYEKL. CDR3 length equals 17 residues. V lost 0 bases, J lost 5 bases, and 20 bases lay in between. CDR3 DNA sequence: TGCGCCAGCAGCCAAGATGCGGGGTGGAGAATCGTCCACGAGCAGTACTTC. Its protein is CASSQDAGWRIVHEQYF.

The genes are TRBV19 and TRBJ2-3; D gene ambiguous. This CDR3 is built from 14 residues. Trimming removed 5 bases from V and 3 bases from J, with 12 bases in between. Germline-derived CDR1 and CDR2 are LNHDA and SQIVND (reference sequence). The DNA of the CDR3 is TGTGCCAGTAGTCTTCTCTTAAAGACAGATACGCAGTATTTT. It codes for CASSLLLKTDTQYF.

The gene calls are TRBV9 and TRBJ2-3, with D possibly being TRBD2 (5 bases). CDR1 is SGDLS, CDR2 YYNGEE, per germline. Trimming took 3 bases from V and 0 from J, leaving 8 bases between them. The CDR3 has 14 residues. The CDR3 bases are TGTGCCAGCAGCGCTAGCCTCAGCACAGATACGCAGTATTTT. Its translation is CASSASLSTDTQYF. Full variable domain (rest looked up from reference TRBV9 and TRBJ2-3): DSGVTQTPKHLITATGQRVTLRCSPRSGDLSVYWYQQSLDQGLQFLIQYYNGEERAKGNILERFSAQQFPDLHSELNLSSLELGDSALYFCASSASLSTDTQYFGPGTRLTVL.

V usage is TRBV5-4 and J usage is TRBJ2-1; 14 nucleotides match TRBD2. The V gene end was trimmed by 5 bases and the J gene end by 5 bases; junction bases not matched to a gene: 9. Germline lookup yields CDR1 SGHNT and CDR2 YYREEE (reference sequence). The CDR3 runs 17 residues. The CDR3 is CASRPGLAGVLDNEQFF. Written as DNA, the CDR3 is TGTGCCAGCAGACCGGGACTAGCGGGAGTTCTCGACAATGAGCAGTTCTTC.

The chain combines TRBV11-2 with TRBJ2-5; TRBD1 might be the D (5 bases). Trimming took 3 bases from V and 2 from J, leaving 7 bases between them. The length of the CDR3 is 13 residues. Germline CDR1 and CDR2: SGHAT and FQNNGV. CDR3 amino acids: CASSFSGQETQYF. The CDR3 nucleotides read TGTGCCAGCAGCTTTTCAGGGCAAGAGACCCAGTACTTC.

In this sample, this clone turned up once. CDR3 in amino acids: CASSLIRLSEAFF. The DNA of the CDR3 is TGCGCCAGCAGCTTGATCCGGTTATCTGAAGCTTTCTTT. The J gene is TRBJ1-1, the V gene TRBV5-1; D unclear. This CDR3 spans 13 amino acids. Germline-derived CDR1 and CDR2 are SGHRS and YFSETQ. Trimming pared 1 base from V and 6 bases from J, leaving 10 bases between.

This clone showed up just a few times. The chain joins TRBV14 to TRBJ2-5; D not certain. The CDR3 spans 16 residues. The germline CDR1 and CDR2 sequences are SGHDN and FVKESK. The V gene lost 0 bases and the J gene lost 1 base, with 12 bases spanning the gap. CDR3 loop: CASSQDGGRPQETQYF. The CDR3 DNA reads TGTGCCAGCAGCCAAGACGGTGGCAGGCCCCAAGAGACCCAGTACTTC.

The rearrangement joins TRBV6-5 to TRBJ2-3; D may be TRBD1 (6 bases). CDR1 is MNHEY, CDR2 SVGAGI, per germline. CDR3 length equals 15 residues. V lost 2 bases and J lost 1, with 10 bases in between. The chain's CDR3 is CASSYRGTGTDTQYF. The CDR3 DNA sequence: TGTGCCAGCAGTTACAGGGGGACCGGCACAGATACGCAGTATTTT.

V and J are TRBV19 and TRBJ1-1; 7 bases fit TRBD1. Germline CDR1 LNHDA, CDR2 SQIVND (reference sequence). With V trimmed by 1 base and J by 6 bases, 8 bases remained unmatched. The CDR3 is 15 amino acids. Written as DNA, the CDR3 is TGTGCCAGTAGTATAGGACAGGGATTAATCGCTGAAGCTTTCTTT. The encoded protein is CASSIGQGLIAEAFF.

The J gene is TRBJ2-3, the V gene TRBV18; D remains ambiguous. The CDR3 runs 14 residues. Trimming removed 0 bases at V and 4 bases at J, with 8 bases between. CDR1 and CDR2 from the germline V gene are KGHSH and LQKENI. The CDR3 DNA sequence: TGTGCCAGCTCACCACCCCCCCTATCAGATACGCAGTATTTT. It is translated as CASSPPPLSDTQYF. The full variable domain, with the rest looked up from reference TRBV18 and TRBJ2-3, is NAGVMQNPRHLVRRRGQEARLRCSPMKGHSHVYWYRQLPEEGLKFMVYLQKENIIDESGMPKERFSAEFPKEGPSILRIQQVVRGDSAAYFCASSPPPLSDTQYFGPGTRLTVL.

The CDR3 DNA reads TGTGCCAGCAGCGTCTCCTTGGGTGAGCAGTTCTTC. It encodes CASSVSLGEQFF. The chain joins TRBV9 to TRBJ2-1, with unresolved D. The CDR3 runs to 12 residues. Germline V gene sequence: CDR1 SGDLS, CDR2 YYNGEE. V lost 2 bases and J lost 9, with 9 bases in between.

The chain employs TRBV7-8 and TRBJ2-1, with 7 bases identical to TRBD2. The CDR3 sequence is 15 residues long. Looked up from germline, CDR1 is SGHVS and CDR2 is FQNEAQ. The J segment lost 8 bases and the V segment lost 5 bases, leaving 12 bases of the junction unmatched. The CDR3 loop is CASSPSRVAGYEQFF. In DNA form, the CDR3 reads TGTGCCAGCAGCCCTTCCCGAGTAGCGGGCTATGAGCAGTTCTTC.

This clone turned up a few times. The chain links TRBV5-1 to TRBJ1-5, with D possibly matching TRBD1 (5 bases). V lost 0 bases to trimming and J lost 2 bases, with 9 bases between them. Germline V gives CDR1 SGHRS, CDR2 YFSETQ. This CDR3 contains 15 residues. The CDR3 protein is CASSLGGSGNQPQHF. For the CDR3, the DNA is TGCGCCAGCAGCTTGGGGGGCTCTGGCAATCAGCCCCAGCATTTT.